This T cell receptor beta chain was captured by sequencing in a study of T cell responses to AZD1222 COVID-19 vaccine. Study observations and caveats: Only a handful of AZD1222 recipients were seropositive at baseline. Regions 160-218 and 743-854 held dominance among vaccine-associated CD4 TCRs, which spanned spike.

Sequenced by immunoSEQ multiplex PCR; TCRdb stores in-frame clones only, minus some. Counted here are under 140,000 clones, about 95% occurring once; the ten biggest clones make up about 3%. Between the trimmed V and J ends, which lost 3 bases and 2 bases, there was a span of 4 bases. The CDR3 length is 12 residues. In germline, CDR1 is LNHDA, CDR2 SQIVND (reference sequence). Points on this clone: Its antigen is unidentified.

The TCR was taken from an adult who received the AZD1222 COVID-19 vaccine. The chain is built from TRBV19 and TRBJ1-1; D uncertain. The sample in question was peripheral blood, obtained 28 days after the second AZD1222 dose. Written as DNA, the CDR3 is TGTGCCAGTAGTATCCAAAACACTGAAGCTTTCTTT. It codes for CASSIQNTEAFF.